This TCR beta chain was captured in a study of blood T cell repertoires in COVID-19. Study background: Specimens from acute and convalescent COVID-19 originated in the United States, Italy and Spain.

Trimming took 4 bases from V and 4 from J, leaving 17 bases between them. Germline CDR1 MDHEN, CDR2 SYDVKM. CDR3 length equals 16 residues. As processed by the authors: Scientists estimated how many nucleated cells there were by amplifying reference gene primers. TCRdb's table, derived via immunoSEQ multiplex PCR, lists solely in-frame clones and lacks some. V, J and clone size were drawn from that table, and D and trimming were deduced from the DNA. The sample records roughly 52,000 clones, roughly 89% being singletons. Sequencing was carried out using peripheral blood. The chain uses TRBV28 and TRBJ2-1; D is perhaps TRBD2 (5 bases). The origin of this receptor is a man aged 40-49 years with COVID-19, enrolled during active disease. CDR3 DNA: TGTGCCAGCAGTTCAAGTCATAGCGACAAATACAATGAGCAGTTCTTC. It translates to CASSSSHSDKYNEQFF.